The 16 T cell receptor beta chains below were found in one sample sequenced in a study of blood T cell repertoires in COVID-19. Clones were read by immunoSEQ multiplex PCR, and TCRdb kept only the in-frame ones, dropping some. The data contain 240,000 or so clones, approximately 82% of them seen just once; the ten biggest clones take up 1.9%. Sequencing used peripheral blood. These receptors were collected from a woman aged 80 or over with acute or convalescent COVID-19.

This clone was detected only once. At one boundary the junction diverges from the germline segment, which might be a read error. This chain uses TRBV5-6 with TRBJ1-2, with a possible D match to TRBD1 (5 bases). The germline V gene has CDR1 SGHDT and CDR2 YYEEEE. The CDR3 is 11 amino acids. Here the CDR3 DNA reads TGTGCCAGCAGACGTGGGGCCGGTTGGAATTTC. Translation gives CASRRGAGWNF.

This clone has only a few counts. This sequence joins TRBV18 and TRBJ1-4; 7 bases agree with TRBD1. The germline gives CDR1 KGHSH, CDR2 LQKENI. The CDR3 is 15 amino acids. J lost 4 bases, V lost 4 bases, and 6 bases had no gene match. CDR3 residues: CASSLGQVINEKLFF. The CDR3 region has the DNA TGTGCCAGCTCACTTGGACAGGTTATTAATGAAAAACTGTTTTTT.

The chain recombines TRBV6-1 with TRBJ1-5, with D possibly TRBD1 on 5 matching bases. V was pared by 4 bases and J by 2 bases, with 15 bases between. The CDR3 extends over 16 amino acids. CDR1 MNHNS and CDR2 SASEGT come from the germline V gene. CDR3 nucleotides: TGTGCCAGCAGTGGCCGGGAGTTAGGGGGCAATCAGCCCCAGCATTTT. It codes for CASSGRELGGNQPQHF.

This clone was seen more than once but under ten times. The chain employs TRBV11-2 and TRBJ1-1; D not certain. CDR1 and CDR2 from the germline V gene are SGHAT and FQNNGV. The CDR3 is 14 residues long. Between the trimmed V and J ends, which lost 1 base and 5 bases, there was a span of 11 bases. CDR3 coding DNA: TGTGCCAGCAGCTTAGTCTCTTTGCGGACTGAAGCTTTCTTT. Its translation: CASSLVSLRTEAFF. Supplemented by reference TRBV11-2 and TRBJ1-1, the full variable domain reads EAGVAQSPRYKIIEKRQSVAFWCNPISGHATLYWYQQILGQGPKLLIQFQNNGVVDDSQLPKDRFSAERLKGVDSTLKIQPAKLEDSAVYLCASSLVSLRTEAFFGQGTRLTVV.

This clone occurred many times. The genes are TRBV29-1 and TRBJ1-2; D unclear. CDR1 is SQVTM and CDR2 is ANQGSEA in the germline V gene. V shed 8 bases and J shed 1 base, with 11 bases lying between them. The CDR3 is 12 residues long. The CDR3 protein is CSTAELNYGYTF. CDR3 nucleotides: TGCAGCACAGCTGAACTTAACTATGGCTACACCTTC.

The gene calls are TRBV4-3 and TRBJ2-2; the D gene is possibly TRBD2 (6 bases). The CDR3 length is 15 residues. The germline V gene has CDR1 LGHNA and CDR2 YSLEER. V was shortened by 4 bases and J by 7 bases, with 16 bases between the two germline ends. CDR3 DNA sequence: TGCGCCAGCAGCCGGGTTGGGTTGGGGGGCGGGGAGCTGTTTTTT. Amino acids: CASSRVGLGGGELFF.

V and J are TRBV9 and TRBJ1-5; no clear D. Germline V gene data show CDR1 as SGDLS and CDR2 as YYNGEE. Trimming took off 0 bases at V and 2 bases at J, with 9 bases between the two ends. CDR3 size: 15 residues. The CDR3 nucleotides are TGTGCCAGCAGCGTAGATGGAGCGCGCAATCAGCCCCAGCATTTT. Translating gives CASSVDGARNQPQHF. The entire variable domain, with the rest obtained from reference TRBV9 and TRBJ1-5, is as follows: DSGVTQTPKHLITATGQRVTLRCSPRSGDLSVYWYQQSLDQGLQFLIQYYNGEERAKGNILERFSAQQFPDLHSELNLSSLELGDSALYFCASSVDGARNQPQHFGDGTRLSIL.

This sequence joins TRBV18 and TRBJ1-4; D is perhaps TRBD1 (6 bases). Trimming cost V 1 base and J 4 bases, with 13 bases left between them. The CDR3 contains 16 residues. Per the germline V gene, CDR1 is KGHSH and CDR2 is LQKENI. The CDR3 DNA follows: TGTGCCAGCTCACCACTTGGGGACACCTTTAATGAAAAACTGTTTTTT. Protein sequence: CASSPLGDTFNEKLFF.

The rearrangement joins TRBV5-1 to TRBJ1-3; 7 nucleotides match TRBD1. Germline V CDR1 and CDR2: SGHRS, YFSETQ. With V trimmed by 0 bases and J by 0 bases, 3 bases remained unmatched. The length of the CDR3 is 16 residues. CDR3 nucleotide sequence: TGCGCCAGCAGCTTGGGGAGACAGGGCTCTGGAAACACCATATATTTT. Protein product: CASSLGRQGSGNTIYF.

The chain employs TRBV7-6 and TRBJ1-3, with D hard to call. With 5 bases removed from V and 7 bases from J, the gap between germline ends came to 9 bases. The CDR3 extends over 12 amino acids. Germline assignment: CDR1 SGHVS and CDR2 FNYEAQ. CDR3 residues: CASSDSGNTIYF. CDR3 DNA sequence: TGTGCCAGCAGCGATTCCGGGAACACCATATATTTT.

This clone came up once. This chain links TRBV7-9 with TRBJ2-7; 8 positions match TRBD2. Trimming at V came to 5 bases and at J to 1 base, leaving 7 bases not matched to a gene. The CDR3 has 15 amino acids. CDR1 and CDR2 (germline): SEHNR, FQNEAQ (reference sequence). The CDR3 sequence: CASSVSGELSYEQYF. For the CDR3, the DNA is TGTGCCAGCAGCGTTAGCGGGGAGCTATCCTACGAGCAGTACTTC.

The chain uses TRBV27 and TRBJ1-1; 9 positions match TRBD1. This CDR3 is built from 16 residues. Germline lookup yields CDR1 MNHEY and CDR2 SMNVEV (reference sequence). V was pared by 5 bases and J by 5 bases, with 12 bases of the junction left unmatched. The CDR3 DNA is TGTGCCAGCAGTAGAGGACAGGGGCGAACGGGGACTGAAGCTTTCTTT. Translated, it gives CASSRGQGRTGTEAFF.

V usage is TRBV7-6 and J usage is TRBJ1-1; TRBD1 matches 9 bases. CDR3 length equals 13 residues. V lost 1 base, J lost 8 bases, and 2 bases stayed unmatched. From germline, CDR1 is SGHVS and CDR2 FNYEAQ. The CDR3 loop reads CASSLEGTGEAFF. The CDR3 DNA sequence: TGTGCCAGCAGCTTAGAGGGGACAGGGGAAGCTTTCTTT.

The chain couples TRBV29-1 to TRBJ1-1; no reliable D call. V lost 2 bases to trimming and J lost 5 bases, with 15 bases between them. CDR1 is SQVTM and CDR2 is ANQGSEA in the germline V gene. This CDR3 contains 14 residues. The CDR3 is CSVEPRGGRTEAFF. The CDR3 DNA sequence: TGCAGCGTTGAACCCCGCGGAGGGCGGACTGAAGCTTTCTTT. Full variable domain (missing parts from reference TRBV29-1 and TRBJ1-1): SAVISQKPSRDICQRGTSLTIQCQVDSQVTMMFWYRQQPGQSLTLIATANQGSEATYESGFVIDKFPISRPNLTFSTLTVSNMSPEDSSIYLCSVEPRGGRTEAFFGQGTRLTVV.

The V gene is TRBV30, the J gene TRBJ1-2; maybe TRBD1 (6 bases). V was clipped by 2 bases and J by 4 bases, with 14 bases between them. The germline V gene has CDR1 GTSNPN and CDR2 SVGIG (reference sequence). The CDR3 totals 14 residues. The CDR3 is CAWSKTGSLYGYTF. The CDR3, as DNA: TGTGCCTGGAGTAAAACAGGGTCCCTCTATGGCTACACCTTC.

The chain recombines TRBV3-1 (or the pseudogene TRBV3-2) with TRBJ2-1, with D possibly TRBD1 on 8 matching bases. Germline CDR1 reads LGHDT; CDR2 reads YNNKEL (reference sequence). Trimming pared 5 bases from V and 9 bases from J, leaving 20 bases between. The CDR3 has 15 amino acids. The CDR3: CASSSFNRGGSEQFF. The CDR3 nucleotides read TGTGCCAGCAGCTCATTTAACAGGGGGGGTAGTGAGCAGTTCTTC.